These 13 T cell receptor beta chains were sequenced from one sample in a study of response to subunit inactivated influenza vaccine. Each CDR3 protein gets one entry after TCRdb re-called the RT-PCR reads with MiXCR. The sample has about 780,000 distinct CDR3 sequences, around 20% seen once. The sequencing here drew on PBMCs from blood, taken 4 to 6 days after vaccination. The receptors stem from a man between 50 and 59 years old who received an inactivated influenza vaccine.

The CDR3 nucleotides read TGTGCCAGCAGCCCCTCCAGGGACACTCTCTACGAGCAGTACTTC. This translates into CASSPSRDTLYEQYF. J is TRBJ2-7 and V is TRBV7-2, with D tentatively TRBD1 (6 bases). Trimming took 5 bases from V and 3 from J, leaving 17 bases between them. Germline CDR1 is SGHTA and CDR2 is FQGNSA. This CDR3 region has 15 residues.

This clonotype was recorded at least ten times. The V and J genes are TRBV6-7 and TRBJ2-7; 7 bases are a match to TRBD2. TRBV6-7 is marked as an open reading frame, function uncertain. Unmatched junction bases numbered 12, after V lost 2 bases and J lost 2 bases. CDR3 size: 17 residues. The CDR3 DNA is TGTGCCAGCAGTTACCCAGTGGCAGCGGGAAATACCTACGAGCAGTACTTC. Its translation: CASSYPVAAGNTYEQYF.

This clonotype has ten or more counts. An end of the junction does not agree with germline; a read error may underlie this. This sequence joins TRBV4-3 and TRBJ2-7, with a possible D match to TRBD2 (5 bases). The CDR3 has 13 residues. The germline V gene encodes CDR1 LGHNA and CDR2 YSLEER. This chain's CDR3 is CASSQDREYEQYF. In DNA, the CDR3 is TGTGCCAGCAGCCAGGATAGGGAGTACGAGCAGTACTTC.

The chain carries TRBV24-1 and TRBJ2-7; weak D call: TRBD1 (6 bases). This CDR3 has 15 amino acids. Trimming removed 5 bases at V and 2 bases at J, with 15 bases between. Germline values: CDR1 KGHDR, CDR2 SFDVKD. The CDR3 sequence: CATSAGPGQTYEQYF. The CDR3 bases are TGTGCCACCAGTGCCGGACCGGGACAAACCTACGAGCAGTACTTC.

The chain links TRBV20-1 to TRBJ2-1; tentative D call: TRBD1 (5 bases). Between the trimmed V and J ends, which lost 3 bases and 9 bases, there was a span of 18 bases. Germline-derived CDR1 and CDR2 are DFQATT and SNEGSKA (reference sequence). The CDR3 consists of 14 residues. CDR3 in amino acids: CSASNGALAGEQFF. Here the CDR3 DNA reads TGCAGTGCTAGCAATGGGGCGCTTGCCGGTGAGCAGTTCTTC.

There are a few counts of this clonotype. The V gene is TRBV7-2, the J gene TRBJ2-7, with D perhaps TRBD2 (5 bases). CDR1 is SGHTA, CDR2 FQGNSA, per germline. CDR3 length: 14 residues. V gave up 3 bases and J gave up 7 bases, with 16 bases separating them. This CDR3 reads CASSFGDGVGEQYF. CDR3 in DNA: TGTGCCAGCAGCTTCGGGGATGGAGTGGGTGAGCAGTACTTC.

This clonotype has more than one count but fewer than ten. V is TRBV12-3 or TRBV12-4 and J is TRBJ2-7; possible D gene TRBD1, 5 bases. This CDR3 has 14 residues. V lost 6 bases and J 2 bases, leaving 14 bases between the germline ends. Here the CDR3 reads CASSIHTGTYEQYF. The CDR3 region has the DNA TGTGCCAGCAGCATCCACACAGGAACCTACGAGCAGTACTTC.

This clonotype was found many times. The rearrangement uses TRBV7-2 and TRBJ2-7; possibly TRBD2 for D (5 bases). CDR3 size: 15 residues. Germline V gene sequence: CDR1 SGHTA, CDR2 FQGNSA. V was trimmed by 2 bases and J by 2 bases, leaving 13 bases between them. CDR3 in amino acids: CASSLQSYGTYEQYF. The CDR3 nucleotides read TGTGCCAGCAGCTTACAAAGTTACGGGACCTACGAGCAGTACTTC.

The V and J genes are TRBV20-1 and TRBJ2-1; 10 bases are a match to TRBD2. CDR1 and CDR2 (germline): DFQATT, SNEGSKA (reference sequence). Trimming cost V 6 bases and J 3 bases; bases outside gene matches: 5. CDR3 length equals 14 residues. CDR3 in amino acids: CSAFTSGDYNEQFF. As DNA, the CDR3 is TGCAGTGCCTTTACTAGCGGGGACTACAATGAGCAGTTCTTC.

This clonotype was recorded a few times. A much bigger clone sits one base away, suggesting this may be a read error. V and J are TRBV5-1 and TRBJ2-1, with unresolved D. Per germline, CDR1 SGHRS and CDR2 YFSETQ. V dropped 0 bases and J dropped 8 bases, with 3 bases sitting between them. The CDR3 loop spans 11 amino acids. Written as DNA, the CDR3 is TGCGCCAGCAGCTTGGACCATGAGCAGTTCTTC. Its protein is CASSLDHEQFF.

This clonotype was detected a few times. The chain joins TRBV20-1 to TRBJ2-1; D call uncertain. V was clipped by 1 base and J by 2 bases, with 18 bases between them. Germline loops: CDR1 DFQATT, CDR2 SNEGSKA (reference sequence). The CDR3 contains 17 residues. The CDR3 DNA sequence: TGCAGTGCTAGAGTGCCGTCGGTTGCGGTGACCTACAATGAGCAGTTCTTC. It is translated as CSARVPSVAVTYNEQFF.

The chain is built from TRBV7-8 and TRBJ1-2; D gene ambiguous. This CDR3 is built from 13 residues. Germline V CDR1 and CDR2: SGHVS, FQNEAQ. The V and J ends lost 5 bases and 8 bases respectively, with 15 bases between them. CDR3 in amino acids: CASSPGREEGYTF. CDR3 coding DNA: TGTGCCAGCAGCCCCGGGAGGGAGGAGGGCTACACCTTC.

The chain uses TRBV5-1 and TRBJ2-1; D is perhaps TRBD1 (5 bases). The CDR3 covers 13 residues. Germline V lookup: CDR1 SGHRS, CDR2 YFSETQ. Trimming left V 7 bases short and J 3 bases short, with 11 bases between. CDR3 bases: TGCGCCAGCGGCAGGGTGGACTACAATGAGCAGTTCTTC. Protein sequence: CASGRVDYNEQFF.